These 28 T cell receptor beta chains share one sample of origin, sequenced in a study of T cell repertoires in cytomegalovirus infection. In TCRdb, the reads were re-called with MiXCR into one record per CDR3 protein. The table lists 300,000 or so distinct CDR3 sequences, approximately 8.9% of them singletons. Sequencing was done on a sample of PBMCs. Receptors were obtained from a human donor in good health (CMV status not recorded). Some clones in this sample may be carry-over from other donors' samples.

This clonotype was counted at least ten times. V and J are TRBV12-3 or TRBV12-4 and TRBJ2-6; D gene uncertain. This CDR3 contains 15 residues. The V gene lost 5 bases and the J gene lost 3 bases, with 11 bases spanning the gap. CDR3 loop: CASSPVDGGANVLTF. The CDR3 DNA reads TGTGCCAGCAGTCCGGTCGACGGTGGGGCCAACGTCCTGACTTTC.

This clonotype was observed a handful of times. The rearrangement uses TRBV20-1 and TRBJ2-3; 16 bases align to TRBD2. Germline values: CDR1 DFQATT, CDR2 SNEGSKA (reference sequence). J was trimmed by 1 base and V by 6 bases; bases with no gene match: 7. The CDR3 spans 17 residues. CDR3 region: CSAGLAGGRDGTDTQYF. The CDR3 DNA is TGCAGTGCGGGACTAGCGGGGGGGCGGGATGGCACAGATACGCAGTATTTT.

This clonotype was detected a few times. The gene calls are TRBV19 and TRBJ2-3; D remains unclear. V was clipped by 5 bases and J by 4 bases, with 10 bases between them. From germline, CDR1 is LNHDA and CDR2 SQIVND (reference sequence). This CDR3 has 13 amino acids. This CDR3 is CASSQTGADTQYF. The DNA of the CDR3 is TGTGCCAGTAGTCAAACCGGAGCAGATACGCAGTATTTT.

The chain combines TRBV29-1 with TRBJ2-2; 9 bases are shared with TRBD1. Germline V lookup: CDR1 SQVTM, CDR2 ANQGSEA. The CDR3 is 17 residues long. Trimming cost V 0 bases and J 2 bases; bases outside gene matches: 7. CDR3 nucleotides: TGCAGCGTTGAAGATCTTTTGGGACAGGGTAACACCGGGGAGCTGTTTTTT. Translated, it gives CSVEDLLGQGNTGELFF.

In this sample, this clonotype turned up many times. The CDR3: CASSPQLLGGAPGELFF. DNA for the CDR3: TGTGCCAGCAGCCCCCAACTCTTGGGGGGGGCCCCCGGGGAGCTGTTTTTT. V usage is TRBV7-9 and J usage is TRBJ2-2, with a weak D call TRBD2 (7 bases). The CDR3 is made up of 17 amino acids. CDR1 is SEHNR and CDR2 is FQNEAQ in the germline V gene (reference sequence). V lost 5 bases, J lost 6 bases, and 22 bases lay in between.

This clonotype was seen many times. The chain uses TRBV11-2 and TRBJ1-1; D remains unclear. V gave up 1 base and J gave up 0 bases, with 15 bases separating them. Germline assignment: CDR1 SGHAT and CDR2 FQNNGV. The CDR3 is 17 amino acids. Here the CDR3 reads CASSLVVGSLMNTEAFF. In DNA form, the CDR3 reads TGTGCCAGCAGCTTAGTAGTTGGCAGCTTAATGAACACTGAAGCTTTCTTT.

This clonotype came up many times. This chain connects TRBV7-2 to TRBJ2-1; a weak D match, TRBD2 (7 bases). CDR1 SGHTA and CDR2 FQGNSA come from the germline V gene. This CDR3 has 14 residues. Trimming shortened V by 2 bases and J by 10 bases, and 15 bases separated the two germline ends. In DNA form, the CDR3 reads TGTGCCAGCAGCTTACCGGAGGGGGGGAAGGAGCAGTTCTTC. It is translated as CASSLPEGGKEQFF.

This clonotype was recorded at least ten times. The chain couples TRBV20-1 to TRBJ1-5, with 7 nucleotides matching TRBD1. There are 14 residues in the CDR3. Germline-derived CDR1 and CDR2 are DFQATT and SNEGSKA (reference sequence). Trimming took 6 bases from V and 1 from J; bases not matched to a gene: 6. The CDR3: CSATWGQSNQPQHF. The CDR3 coding sequence is TGCAGTGCAACATGGGGACAGAGCAATCAGCCCCAGCATTTT.

This clonotype occurred many times. CDR3 region: CASSPKGRQPQHF. The CDR3 DNA follows: TGTGCCAGCAGCCCCAAAGGTCGTCAGCCCCAGCATTTT. The chain combines TRBV7-2 with TRBJ1-5; D remains ambiguous. The germline V gene encodes CDR1 SGHTA and CDR2 FQGNSA. The CDR3 contains 13 residues. The germline V and J ends were trimmed by 5 bases and 6 bases, with 11 bases remaining between them.

The chain links TRBV7-9 to TRBJ1-2; weak D call: TRBD1 (5 bases). Trimming took 6 bases from V and 3 from J, leaving 20 bases between them. CDR3 length equals 16 residues. Germline V lookup: CDR1 SEHNR, CDR2 FQNEAQ (reference sequence). The CDR3 loop reads CASRLAGFGGDYGYTF. The DNA for the CDR3 is TGTGCCAGCAGACTTGCGGGATTCGGGGGTGACTATGGCTACACCTTC.

This clonotype was found many times. The rearrangement links TRBV6-5 to TRBJ1-2, with D unclear. V lost 6 bases to trimming and J lost 3 bases, with 14 bases between them. Germline V gene sequence: CDR1 MNHEY, CDR2 SVGAGI. The CDR3 spans 14 residues. CDR3 nucleotide sequence: TGTGCCAGCAGCGACGGGGTGGGCTACTATGGCTACACCTTC. This sequence encodes CASSDGVGYYGYTF.

This clonotype was picked up many times. The chain is built from TRBV7-2 and TRBJ1-1; 7 positions agree with TRBD1. The CDR3 loop spans 15 amino acids. Germline lookup yields CDR1 SGHTA and CDR2 FQGNSA. V lost 2 bases and J lost 8; bases outside the gene matches: 11. The CDR3 sequence: CASSLSIRGTPEAFF. The CDR3 coding sequence is TGTGCCAGCAGCTTATCTATCAGGGGGACACCCGAAGCTTTCTTT.

This clonotype was observed many times. The chain uses TRBV28 and TRBJ2-3; TRBD2 matches 10 bases. The CDR3 runs 19 residues. Germline loops: CDR1 MDHEN, CDR2 SYDVKM. V lost 8 bases, J lost 0 bases, and 17 bases stayed unmatched. Here the CDR3 DNA reads TGTGCCAGCTCAAACCCCCGGACTAGCGGCCCGGCAAGCACAGATACGCAGTATTTT. Protein sequence: CASSNPRTSGPASTDTQYF.

This clonotype came up many times. The chain uses TRBV28 and TRBJ2-3, with 8 nucleotides matching TRBD2. CDR1 and CDR2 from the germline V gene are MDHEN and SYDVKM. This CDR3 has 16 residues. V lost 3 bases, J lost 2 bases, and 7 bases stayed unmatched. The CDR3 loop is CASSFRLSGVTDTQYF. The CDR3 DNA is TGTGCCAGCAGTTTCCGCCTTAGCGGGGTCACAGATACGCAGTATTTT.

This chain uses TRBV27 with TRBJ1-5, with D tentatively TRBD1 (5 bases). The CDR3 is made up of 14 amino acids. Trimming removed 6 bases from V and 0 bases from J, with 9 bases in between. Germline V CDR1 and CDR2: MNHEY, SMNVEV (reference sequence). The CDR3 sequence is CASRSTDSNQPQHF. DNA for the CDR3: TGTGCCAGCAGGTCGACAGATAGCAATCAGCCCCAGCATTTT.

This clonotype has at least ten counts. The rearrangement links TRBV7-9 to TRBJ2-2; 8 bases map to TRBD2. This CDR3 has 16 residues. Germline V gene data show CDR1 as SEHNR and CDR2 as FQNEAQ (reference sequence). Trimming removed 5 bases from V and 6 bases from J; junction bases left unmatched: 11. The CDR3 spells CASSPPGLAGAGELFF. The DNA for the CDR3 is TGTGCCAGCAGCCCCCCTGGACTAGCTGGCGCCGGGGAGCTGTTTTTT.

Ten or more counts support this clonotype. DNA of the CDR3: TGTGCCAGCAGCCGAGCGGGGGGGCGCCAATACAATGAGCAGTTCTTC. Protein product: CASSRAGGRQYNEQFF. V is TRBV11-1 and J is TRBJ2-1; 10 positions match TRBD2. This CDR3 region has 16 residues. V was clipped by 5 bases and J by 4 bases; unmatched bases: 8. Germline lookup yields CDR1 SGHAT and CDR2 FQDESV (reference sequence).

This clonotype was detected many times. The chain uses TRBV7-9 and TRBJ2-7, with 10 bases identical to TRBD1. CDR3 size: 15 residues. Germline values: CDR1 SEHNR, CDR2 FQNEAQ (reference sequence). Unmatched junction bases numbered 6, after V lost 2 bases and J lost 5 bases. The CDR3 region has the DNA TGTGCCAGCAGCTTAAGTCCCGACAGGGGGCACGAGCAGTACGTC. It is translated as CASSLSPDRGHEQYV.

This rearrangement joins TRBV5-1 to TRBJ1-1; D is ambiguous. The CDR3 covers 16 residues. The germline gives CDR1 SGHRS, CDR2 YFSETQ. The V gene lost 1 base and the J gene lost 1 base, with 14 bases spanning the gap. CDR3 region: CASSLSVSRGNTEAFF. The DNA of the CDR3 is TGCGCCAGCAGCTTGTCAGTTTCGCGGGGGAACACTGAAGCTTTCTTT.

Ten or more counts support this clonotype. This chain joins TRBV7-2 and TRBJ2-7, with a weak D call TRBD2 (6 bases). Germline CDR1 is SGHTA and CDR2 is FQGNSA. The CDR3 has 14 residues. V was cut by 1 base and J by 6 bases, with 13 bases left in between. Written as DNA, the CDR3 is TGTGCCAGCAGCTTAGGTGGACGGGGAGGCGAGCAGTACGTC. Translated: CASSLGGRGGEQYV.

This clonotype was seen repeatedly, ten times or more. This chain connects TRBV25-1 to TRBJ1-5; D is perhaps TRBD1 (6 bases). The germline V gene has CDR1 MGHDK and CDR2 SYGVNS. The CDR3 totals 14 residues. V dropped 5 bases and J dropped 3 bases, with 11 bases sitting between them. The DNA for the CDR3 is TGTGCCAGCAGTTATACAGGGCCCAATCAGCCCCAGCATTTT. Its translation: CASSYTGPNQPQHF. Drawing the rest from reference TRBV25-1 and TRBJ1-5, the complete variable domain is EADIYQTPRYLVIGTGKKITLECSQTMGHDKMYWYQQDPGMELHLIHYSYGVNSTEKGDLSSESTVSRIRTEHFPLTLESARPSHTSQYLCASSYTGPNQPQHFGDGTRLSIL.

This clonotype has at least ten counts. The J gene is TRBJ1-2, the V gene TRBV7-9, with TRBD1 matching 7 bases. The germline V gene encodes CDR1 SEHNR and CDR2 FQNEAQ (reference sequence). The CDR3 consists of 17 residues. The V segment lost 3 bases and the J segment 2 bases; nucleotides outside the gene matches: 12. The CDR3 nucleotides read TGTGCCAGCAGCTTGAAACCGCCGACAGGGAGGAACTATGGCTACACCTTC. Translation gives CASSLKPPTGRNYGYTF.

This clonotype showed up many times. V usage is TRBV28 and J usage is TRBJ2-1; D is possibly TRBD1 (5 bases). The CDR3 runs 17 residues. Germline V CDR1 and CDR2: MDHEN, SYDVKM. V lost 6 bases to trimming and J lost 0 bases, with 18 bases between them. CDR3 nucleotides: TGTGCCAGCAGCTTCACGAAGGGGTTGAGCTCCTACAATGAGCAGTTCTTC. Translation: CASSFTKGLSSYNEQFF.

This clonotype appeared many times. The chain joins TRBV6-2 or TRBV6-3 to TRBJ1-5; D gene uncertain. Germline assignment: CDR1 MNHEY and CDR2 SVGEGT. CDR3 length equals 14 residues. V was shortened by 0 bases and J by 5 bases, with 8 bases between the two germline ends. This CDR3 reads CASSYSPDYQPQHF. The CDR3 bases are TGTGCCAGCAGTTACTCGCCTGATTATCAGCCCCAGCATTTT.

On this clonotype: A much larger clone differs by one base, so this may be a read error. It is unclear where the CDR3 begins or ends on the DNA, so no DNA is shown, and the CDR3 is as TCRdb lists it. This chain uses TRBV4-2 with TRBJ1-2; TRBD1 is the table's D call, not checked against the DNA. The germline CDR1 and CDR2 sequences are LGHNA and YNFKEQ. From its first to its last residue, the CDR3 has 13 amino acids. The CDR3 here is CASSVGTGANDTF.

This clonotype was recorded at least ten times. V gene TRBV6-5 combines with J gene TRBJ1-2; 8 nucleotides agree with TRBD1. V was clipped by 11 bases and J by 0 bases; unmatched bases: 5. CDR3 length equals 13 residues. In germline, CDR1 is MNHEY, CDR2 SVGAGI. DNA of the CDR3: TGTGCCTGTTGGACAGGGTCTAACTATGGCTACACCTTC. As protein: CACWTGSNYGYTF.

This clonotype was recorded at least ten times. The rearrangement uses TRBV7-9 and TRBJ2-7; D gene ambiguous. Per the germline V gene, CDR1 is SEHNR and CDR2 is FQNEAQ (reference sequence). This CDR3 contains 13 residues. V was shortened by 0 bases and J by 1 base, with 4 bases between the two germline ends. CDR3 DNA sequence: TGTGCCAGCAGCTTAGCGGGGTCCTACGAGCAGTACTTC. Translated: CASSLAGSYEQYF. The full variable domain, with the rest looked up from reference TRBV7-9 and TRBJ2-7, is DTGVSQNPRHKITKRGQNVTFRCDPISEHNRLYWYRQTLGQGPEFLTYFQNEAQLEKSRLLSDRFSAERPKGSFSTLEIQRTEQGDSAMYLCASSLAGSYEQYFGPGTRLTVT.

This clonotype was picked up many times. The chain is built from TRBV6-2 or TRBV6-3 and TRBJ1-1; D is uncertain. CDR3 length: 13 amino acids. V was shortened by 2 bases and J by 1 base, with 5 bases between the two germline ends. The germline V gene has CDR1 MNHEY and CDR2 SVGEGT. CDR3 amino acids: CASSYGGNTEAFF. The DNA of the CDR3 is TGTGCCAGCAGTTACGGAGGGAACACTGAAGCTTTCTTT.